This T cell receptor beta chain was observed in a study of monozygotic twins with inflammatory bowel disease. Overall study findings and caveats: With others, IBD patients shared fewer clonotypes than healthy twins did, especially with disease activity. What may have added variability to patient repertoires is that immunosuppressive treatments differed.

Concerning this clonotype itself: Its antigen is not known.

UMIs containing a 6-nucleotide sample barcode were added via template switching. TCRdb reanalyzed the 5' RACE reads, giving one entry per CDR3 protein sequence and no DNA. The table gives approximately 200,000 distinct CDR3 sequences; the top ten clones make up 6% to 9% of it. The source is a human donor with ulcerative colitis or Crohn's disease, or a healthy co-twin of an affected twin (not recorded which). The sample taken for sequencing was blood.

The CDR3 loop is CASSLAHGAGTEAFF. The genes are TRBV7-8 and TRBJ1-1. Germline loops: CDR1 SGHVS, CDR2 FQNEAQ. The CDR3 spans 15 residues.